This TCR beta chain was sequenced during a study of regulatory T cells in long-lasting Graves disease. Study-wide points: Among persistent patients, a larger number of public clonotypes were shared (about 2,700) than among newly diagnosed patients (about 970).

Note on this clonotype: Its antigen is unknown.

Described time point: persistent/refractory GD, antithyroid drugs over 5 years with positive TRAb. PBMCs were the source of the RNA used for TCR sequencing. Patients were enrolled at an endocrinology department in Xi'an, China. V was pared by 5 bases and J by 1 base, with 1 base of the junction left unmatched. The CDR3 covers 14 residues. Through Arm-PCR of CDR3 regions and iRepertoire HTBI primers, TCR beta libraries were built. Using its own MiXCR run on the multiplex PCR reads, TCRdb lists one record per CDR3 protein. The table includes 600,000 to 800,000 distinct CDR3 sequences, approximately 31% detected once.

The starting material was peripheral blood mononuclear cells (PBMCs), obtained when the disease was refractory, from a patient treated with antithyroid drugs. V is TRBV12-3 or TRBV12-4 and J is TRBJ2-4; TRBD2 agrees at 8 bases. This TCR derives from a female donor with Graves disease. CDR3 loop: CASSPGGAKNIQYF. CDR3 nucleotide sequence: TGTGCCAGCAGTCCGGGGGGGGCCAAAAACATTCAGTACTTC.